This T cell receptor (beta chain) was retrieved from a study of CD8 T cells in Susac syndrome (dated by TCRdb to about 2019). Turning to the overall study: Among the sequenced Susac syndrome patients, about 6 had clinically active disease and 8 or 9 were in clinical remission. The study compared CD8+ T cell repertoire clonality among approximately twelve healthy donors, about 14 Susac syndrome patients and roughly 16 multiple sclerosis patients. Susac syndrome patients were therapy-naive, on corticosteroids (some also receiving IVIg), or on IVIg alone at blood withdrawal. Whether CD8+ T cell activation and differentiation in Susac syndrome was antigen driven was tested using repertoire sequencing. Broad study findings and their caveats: The number of individuals in the TCR sequencing and HLA analysis was acknowledged as relatively small. Approximately 17 and five Susac-specific public clones were found in the total CD8+ and CD8+ TEMRA repertoires, respectively. CD8+ repertoires in Susac syndrome showed clonal expansion, which was highest in CD8+ TEMRA cells and was greater in clinically active patients than in remitting patients.

V has 6 bases trimmed and J has 7 bases trimmed; junction bases matching no gene number 11. The germline V gene (reference sequence) supplies CDR1 MNHNY and CDR2 SVGAGI. The CDR3 measures 14 amino acids from cysteine to phenylalanine. The read is trimmed to its CDR3 DNA, 42 bases read in frame from base 1. Peripheral blood CD8+ and CD4+ T cells from healthy donors, Susac syndrome patients and multiple sclerosis patients were profiled using high-throughput TCR beta sequencing. The Susac syndrome patients fulfilled recently defined diagnostic criteria for either definite or probable disease. Bulk CD8+ and CD4+ T cells were purified by magnetic negative isolation, whereas CD8+ TEMRA cells were enriched by FACS. Blood was collected in EDTA tubes and processed within 24 hours, with PBMCs isolated through density gradient centrifugation. PBMCs intended for TCR sequencing were cryopreserved in liquid nitrogen and thawed later in a water bath at 37 degrees C. The sorted or isolated CD4+, CD8+ and CD8+ TEMRA cells had a purity of 90% or higher.

Comment on this clonotype: The target of this receptor is not known. Nothing much larger sits one base from this clone, and base qualities are not available.

RNA was extracted using the RNeasy kit, and about 0.45 to 1 microgram was reverse transcribed with random hexamers. The immunoSEQ multiplex PCR assay, covering 54 Vbeta and 13 Jbeta segments, was used to amplify TCR beta CDR3 regions. Bias from PCR amplification was corrected by using a synthetic template baseline for primer optimization and for computational correction. The original pipeline was this. Reads were assigned to V, D and J genes according to IMGT and analyzed in immunoSEQ Analyzer, with only productive sequences retained. Clonality was calculated as one minus the Shannon entropy normalized by log2 of the number of productive unique sequences. For each patient and control, public and private clones were evaluated among the 100 most prevalent clones. Susac-specific clones were defined as absent from healthy and MS cohorts, about 1,100 published viral clones and other ImmuneACCESS disease sequences. The public reads were reprocessed in TCRdb via fastp at Q25 and MiXCR, keeping in-frame beta chains. Identical CDR3 proteins give one entry, which carries the most common genes and DNA. The V and J calls come from TCRdb's annotation, not from the publication. The sample contains 70,000 to 100,000 distinct CDR3 sequences, around 96% of them found a single time. The top ten clones comprise around 0.62% of the sample.

The sequence came from a human donor with Susac syndrome. Recombination linked TRBV6-6 to TRBJ2-7; 8 central nucleotides agree with TRBD2. The sequenced sample consisted of CD8+ T cells from PBMCs. The bases are TGTGCCAGCAGCTCGACAAGACCGGGGGGGGAGCAGTACTTC. This yields the protein CASSSTRPGGEQYF.